The 5 T cell receptor beta chains below were found in one sample sequenced in a study of T cell changes during pregnancy in multiple sclerosis. This table comes from immunoSEQ multiplex PCR, and its TCRdb copy is limited to in-frame clones, with some not included. This table has about 67,000 clones, about 91% appearing once. The material was peripheral blood, obtained after pregnancy. These receptors all stem from a female donor with multiple sclerosis, enrolled in a pregnancy study.

CDR3 protein: CASSASRLYEQYF. The CDR3 DNA follows: TGTGCCTCCTCCGCGAGCAGGCTCTACGAGCAGTACTTC. The V gene is TRBV6-5, the J gene TRBJ2-7; no reliable D call. The ends were cut back, 11 bases at V and 3 bases at J, with 17 bases in the middle. CDR3 length equals 13 residues. Germline CDR1 reads MNHEY; CDR2 reads SVGAGI.

V and J are TRBV9 and TRBJ2-3; D not certain. The CDR3 runs 14 residues. Germline values: CDR1 SGDLS, CDR2 YYNGEE. The V gene lost 0 bases and the J gene lost 5 bases, with 10 bases spanning the gap. The chain's CDR3 is CASSVEPRRDTQYF. As DNA, the CDR3 is TGTGCCAGCAGCGTAGAGCCCCGAAGAGATACGCAGTATTTT.

This sequence joins TRBV10-3 and TRBJ2-5; a weak D match, TRBD2 (6 bases). This CDR3 region has 12 residues. V was trimmed by 10 bases and J by 5 bases, leaving 14 bases between them. CDR1 and CDR2 from the germline V gene are ENHRY and SYGVKD. The DNA for the CDR3 is TGTGCCACCCGGGGCGGGGCGGAGACCCAGTACTTC. Translated: CATRGGAETQYF.

J is TRBJ2-7 and V is TRBV6-5; 13 nucleotides match TRBD2. V trimming: 2 bases; J trimming: 7 bases; junction bases outside the gene matches: 8. There are 16 residues in the CDR3. Germline assignment: CDR1 MNHEY and CDR2 SVGAGI. CDR3 amino acids: CASSYPGTSGTTEQYF. DNA of the CDR3: TGTGCCAGCAGTTACCCAGGGACTAGCGGGACGACTGAGCAGTACTTC.

The V and J genes are TRBV7-6 and TRBJ2-5, with 8 bases lining up with TRBD1. The CDR3 covers 15 residues. The V gene end was trimmed by 2 bases and the J gene end by 4 bases; junction bases not matched to a gene: 6. CDR1 is SGHVS and CDR2 is FNYEAQ in the germline V gene. As DNA, the CDR3 is TGTGCCAGCAGCTTAATATCAGGGGGCGGAGAGACCCAGTACTTC. It translates to CASSLISGGGETQYF.